These 12 T cell receptor beta chains were all obtained from the same sample, sequenced in a study of identical twins' blood T cells. MiXCR was run by TCRdb on the 5' RACE reads, yielding one entry per CDR3 protein. The table lists roughly 380,000 distinct CDR3 sequences, 28% of them singletons, with about 6% in the top ten. Material for sequencing was PBMCs. The receptors derive from a woman aged 18 to 55 in good health.

This clonotype occurred a few times. The V and J genes are TRBV7-9 and TRBJ1-1, with TRBD1 as a possible D gene (6 bases). The V gene lost 4 bases and the J gene lost 0 bases, with 21 bases spanning the gap. CDR1 SEHNR and CDR2 FQNEAQ come from the germline V gene (reference sequence). This CDR3 is 18 amino acids long. As DNA, the CDR3 is TGTGCCAGCAGCTCAAGAGGGGGGACTGTGACTTTGAACACTGAAGCTTTCTTT. Protein sequence: CASSSRGGTVTLNTEAFF. Full variable domain (remainder filled in from reference TRBV7-9 and TRBJ1-1): DTGVSQNPRHKITKRGQNVTFRCDPISEHNRLYWYRQTLGQGPEFLTYFQNEAQLEKSRLLSDRFSAERPKGSFSTLEIQRTEQGDSAMYLCASSSRGGTVTLNTEAFFGQGTRLTVV.

This clonotype was seen only a few times. The gene calls are TRBV19 and TRBJ2-2; no reliable D call. The V and J ends lost 6 bases and 0 bases respectively, with 14 bases between them. CDR1 LNHDA and CDR2 SQIVND come from the germline V gene (reference sequence). This CDR3 contains 16 residues. CDR3: CASRGGDYANTGELFF. In DNA, the CDR3 is TGTGCCAGTAGGGGCGGAGATTACGCGAACACCGGGGAGCTGTTTTTT.

V usage is TRBV12-3 or TRBV12-4 and J usage is TRBJ1-5; no firm D call. This CDR3 has 12 amino acids. V was clipped by 6 bases and J by 7 bases, with 10 bases between them. CDR3 coding DNA: TGTGCCAGCAGCACCCCGAGGCAGCCCCAGCATTTT. This gives the protein CASSTPRQPQHF.

This clonotype has ten or more counts. The rearrangement uses TRBV12-3 or TRBV12-4 and TRBJ1-1, with a possible D match to TRBD1 (5 bases). Trimming took 3 bases from V and 2 from J, leaving 10 bases between them. The CDR3 has 14 amino acids. Here the CDR3 reads CASSFGASNTEAFF. The CDR3 nucleotides are TGTGCCAGCAGTTTCGGGGCGTCCAACACTGAAGCTTTCTTT.

This clonotype was picked up many times. J is TRBJ1-4 and V is TRBV7-9, with a possible D match to TRBD1 (5 bases). The V gene lost 5 bases and the J gene lost 7 bases, with 14 bases spanning the gap. The germline V gene has CDR1 SEHNR and CDR2 FQNEAQ (reference sequence). CDR3 size: 14 residues. CDR3: CASSPDGGGEKLFF. CDR3 in DNA: TGTGCCAGCAGCCCCGACGGGGGAGGTGAAAAACTGTTTTTT. The full variable domain, its missing parts supplied by reference TRBV7-9 and TRBJ1-4, is DTGVSQNPRHKITKRGQNVTFRCDPISEHNRLYWYRQTLGQGPEFLTYFQNEAQLEKSRLLSDRFSAERPKGSFSTLEIQRTEQGDSAMYLCASSPDGGGEKLFFGSGTQLSVL.

This clonotype was counted between two and nine times. CDR3 amino acids: CSARSIRGKNEKLFF. The CDR3 DNA follows: TGCAGTGCTAGATCCATCAGGGGGAAAAATGAAAAACTGTTTTTT. This chain joins TRBV20-1 and TRBJ1-4, with TRBD1 identical over 7 bases. The CDR3 runs 15 residues. J gave up 5 bases and V 2 bases, and 8 bases lay outside the gene matches. Germline V CDR1 and CDR2: DFQATT, SNEGSKA (reference sequence).

This sequence joins TRBV6-2 or TRBV6-3 and TRBJ1-1; D is uncertain. Trimming took off 8 bases at V and 0 bases at J, with 10 bases between the two ends. Germline CDR1 and CDR2: MNHEY and SVGEGT. The CDR3 runs 13 residues. The CDR3 DNA sequence: TGTGCCAGCGGCAGACCGTTGAACACTGAAGCTTTCTTT. It specifies CASGRPLNTEAFF.

The chain links TRBV4-3 to TRBJ2-5; the match to TRBD2 covers 9 bases. CDR3 length equals 17 residues. Trimming cost V 1 base and J 2 bases; bases outside gene matches: 8. Germline V lookup: CDR1 LGHNA, CDR2 YSLEER. CDR3 in DNA: TGCGCCAGCAGCCAAGTACTAGCGGGTCGCGGACAAGAGACCCAGTACTTC. Protein sequence: CASSQVLAGRGQETQYF.

This clonotype has more than one count but fewer than ten. The CDR3 DNA sequence: TGCAGTGCTGGTCAGGGGAGCTATGGCTACACCTTC. Translation gives CSAGQGSYGYTF. V and J are TRBV20-1 and TRBJ1-2; D is possibly TRBD1 (6 bases). The CDR3 totals 12 residues. Germline CDR1 DFQATT, CDR2 SNEGSKA (reference sequence). Trimming took 5 bases from V and 4 from J, leaving 11 bases between them.

CDR3 residues: CASSLVSGINTEAFF. The CDR3 DNA sequence: TGCGCCAGCAGCTTGGTCTCGGGTATCAACACTGAAGCTTTCTTT. The chain links TRBV5-1 to TRBJ1-1, with D unclear. The V and J ends lost 0 bases and 2 bases respectively, with 11 bases between them. Germline CDR1 and CDR2: SGHRS and YFSETQ. CDR3 length: 15 amino acids.

This clonotype was detected only a few times. The chain recombines TRBV18 with TRBJ2-2; D is possibly TRBD1 (6 bases). CDR1 is KGHSH, CDR2 LQKENI, per germline. The CDR3 totals 16 residues. Trimming shortened V by 3 bases and J by 4 bases, and 15 bases separated the two germline ends. CDR3 DNA sequence: TGTGCCAGCTCACCCTCACCGGGACAACGCACCGGGGAGCTGTTTTTT. Residues: CASSPSPGQRTGELFF. Combining the CDR3 with reference TRBV18 and TRBJ2-2 gives the whole variable domain NAGVMQNPRHLVRRRGQEARLRCSPMKGHSHVYWYRQLPEEGLKFMVYLQKENIIDESGMPKERFSAEFPKEGPSILRIQQVVRGDSAAYFCASSPSPGQRTGELFFGEGSRLTVL.

J is TRBJ2-7 and V is TRBV5-1, with 8 bases fitting TRBD1. J lost 6 bases, V lost 5 bases, and 7 bases had no gene match. The CDR3 contains 13 residues. CDR1 is SGHRS and CDR2 is YFSETQ in the germline V gene. The CDR3 is CASSFGTGLEQYF. CDR3 DNA sequence: TGCGCCAGCAGTTTCGGGACAGGACTCGAGCAGTACTTC.